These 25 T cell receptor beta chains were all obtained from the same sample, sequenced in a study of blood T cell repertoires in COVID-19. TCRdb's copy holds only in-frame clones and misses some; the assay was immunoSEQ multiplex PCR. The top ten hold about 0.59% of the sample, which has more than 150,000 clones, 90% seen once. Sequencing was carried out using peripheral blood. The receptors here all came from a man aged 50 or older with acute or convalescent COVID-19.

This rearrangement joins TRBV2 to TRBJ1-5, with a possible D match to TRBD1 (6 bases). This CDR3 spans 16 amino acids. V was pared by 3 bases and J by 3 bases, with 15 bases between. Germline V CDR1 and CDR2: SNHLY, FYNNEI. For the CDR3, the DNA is TGTGCCAGCAGTGAGTGGGCAGGGGACATCAATCAGCCCCAGCATTTT. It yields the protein CASSEWAGDINQPQHF. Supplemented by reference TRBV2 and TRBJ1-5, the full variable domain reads EPEVTQTPSHQVTQMGQEVILRCVPISNHLYFYWYRQILGQKVEFLVSFYNNEISEKSEIFDDQFSVERPDGSNFTLKIRSTKLEDSAMYFCASSEWAGDINQPQHFGDGTRLSIL.

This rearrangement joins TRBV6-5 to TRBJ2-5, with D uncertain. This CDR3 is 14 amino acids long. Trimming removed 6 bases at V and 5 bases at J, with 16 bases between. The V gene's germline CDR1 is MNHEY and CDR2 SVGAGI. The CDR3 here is CASSTDAGRETQYF. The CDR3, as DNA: TGTGCCAGCAGCACAGATGCCGGCCGCGAGACCCAGTACTTC.

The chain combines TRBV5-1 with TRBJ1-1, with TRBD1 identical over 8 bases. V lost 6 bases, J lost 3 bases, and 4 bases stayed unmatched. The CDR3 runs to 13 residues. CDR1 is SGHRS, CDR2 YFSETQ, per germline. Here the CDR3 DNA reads TGCGCCAGCAACAGGGGGGGTGACACTGAAGCTTTCTTT. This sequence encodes CASNRGGDTEAFF.

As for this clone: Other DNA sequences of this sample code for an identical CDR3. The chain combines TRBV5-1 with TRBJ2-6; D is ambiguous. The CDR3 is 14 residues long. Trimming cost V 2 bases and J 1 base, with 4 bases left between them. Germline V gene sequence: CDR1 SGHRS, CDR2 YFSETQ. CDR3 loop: CASSFSSGANVLTF. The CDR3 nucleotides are TGCGCCAGCAGCTTTTCTTCTGGGGCCAACGTCCTGACTTTC.

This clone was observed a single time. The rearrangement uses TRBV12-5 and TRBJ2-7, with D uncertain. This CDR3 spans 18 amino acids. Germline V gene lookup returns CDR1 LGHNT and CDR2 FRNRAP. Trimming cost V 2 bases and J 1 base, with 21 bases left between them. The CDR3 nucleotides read TGTGCTAGTGGTTTGACCGTTGACGGAGAAATTTCGTCCTACGAGCAGTACTTC. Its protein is CASGLTVDGEISSYEQYF. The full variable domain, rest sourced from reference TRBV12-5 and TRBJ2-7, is DARVTQTPRHKVTEMGQEVTMRCQPILGHNTVFWYRQTMMQGLELLAYFRNRAPLDDSGMPKDRFSAEMPDATLATLKIQPSEPRDSAVYFCASGLTVDGEISSYEQYFGPGTRLTVT.

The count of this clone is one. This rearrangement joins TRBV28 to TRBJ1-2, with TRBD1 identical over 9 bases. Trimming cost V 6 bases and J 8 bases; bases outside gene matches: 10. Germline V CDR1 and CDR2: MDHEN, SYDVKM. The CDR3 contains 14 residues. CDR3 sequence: CASRLPGQGMGYTF. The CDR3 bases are TGTGCCAGCAGGTTACCGGGACAGGGTATGGGCTACACCTTC.

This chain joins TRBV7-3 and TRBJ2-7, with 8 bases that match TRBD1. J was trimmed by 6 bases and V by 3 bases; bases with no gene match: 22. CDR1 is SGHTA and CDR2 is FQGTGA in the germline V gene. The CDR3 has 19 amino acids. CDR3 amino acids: CASSFRFRGRVVSFGEQYF. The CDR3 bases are TGTGCCAGCAGCTTCCGGTTCAGGGGGCGGGTAGTTTCGTTCGGCGAGCAGTACTTC.

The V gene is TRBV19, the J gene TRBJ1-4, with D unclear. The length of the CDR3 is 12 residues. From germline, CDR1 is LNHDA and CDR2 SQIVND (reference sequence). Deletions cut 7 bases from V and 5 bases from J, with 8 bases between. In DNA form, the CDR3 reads TGTGCCAGTACGGGGTGGAATGAAAAACTGTTTTTT. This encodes CASTGWNEKLFF.

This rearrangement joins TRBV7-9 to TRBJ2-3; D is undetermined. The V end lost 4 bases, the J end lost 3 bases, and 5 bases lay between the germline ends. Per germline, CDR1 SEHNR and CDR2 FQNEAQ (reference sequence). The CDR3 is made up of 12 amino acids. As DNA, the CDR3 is TGTGCCAGCAGCTCTTATACAGATACGCAGTATTTT. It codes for CASSSYTDTQYF.

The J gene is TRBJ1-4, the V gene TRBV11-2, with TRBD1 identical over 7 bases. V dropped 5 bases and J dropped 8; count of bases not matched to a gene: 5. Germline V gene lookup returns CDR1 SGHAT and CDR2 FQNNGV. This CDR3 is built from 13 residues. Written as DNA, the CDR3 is TGTGCCAGCAGCGCAGGGGGTCTGGAAAAACTGTTTTTT. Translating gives CASSAGGLEKLFF.

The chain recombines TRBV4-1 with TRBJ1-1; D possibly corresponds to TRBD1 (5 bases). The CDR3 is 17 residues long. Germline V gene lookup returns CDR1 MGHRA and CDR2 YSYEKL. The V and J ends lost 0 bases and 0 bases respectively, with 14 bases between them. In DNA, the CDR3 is TGCGCCAGCAGCCAAGATCGGGGGAGTAGGATGAACACTGAAGCTTTCTTT. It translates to CASSQDRGSRMNTEAFF.

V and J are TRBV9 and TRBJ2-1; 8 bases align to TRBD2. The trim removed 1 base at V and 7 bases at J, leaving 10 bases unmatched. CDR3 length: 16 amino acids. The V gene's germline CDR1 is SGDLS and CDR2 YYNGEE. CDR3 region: CASSVPTRGGENEQFF. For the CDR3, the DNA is TGTGCCAGCAGCGTACCGACCCGGGGGGGTGAGAATGAGCAGTTCTTC.

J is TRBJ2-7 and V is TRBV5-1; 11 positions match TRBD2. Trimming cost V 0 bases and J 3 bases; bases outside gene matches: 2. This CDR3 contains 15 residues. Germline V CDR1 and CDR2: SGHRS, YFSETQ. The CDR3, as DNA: TGCGCCAGCAGCTTGGGGGGACTAGCGGACTACGAGCAGTACTTC. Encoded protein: CASSLGGLADYEQYF.

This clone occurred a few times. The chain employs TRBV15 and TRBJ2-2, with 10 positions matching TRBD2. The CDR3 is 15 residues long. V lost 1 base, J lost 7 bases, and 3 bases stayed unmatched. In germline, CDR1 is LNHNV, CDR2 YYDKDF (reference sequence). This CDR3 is CATSRVRTSGGELFF. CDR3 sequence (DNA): TGTGCCACCAGCAGAGTTCGGACTAGCGGCGGGGAGCTGTTTTTT.

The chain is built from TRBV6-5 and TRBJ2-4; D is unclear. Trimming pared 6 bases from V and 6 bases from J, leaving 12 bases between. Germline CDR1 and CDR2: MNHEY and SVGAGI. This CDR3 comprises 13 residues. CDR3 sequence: CASRNPPLNIQYF. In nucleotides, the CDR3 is TGTGCCAGCAGAAATCCCCCTTTAAACATTCAGTACTTC.

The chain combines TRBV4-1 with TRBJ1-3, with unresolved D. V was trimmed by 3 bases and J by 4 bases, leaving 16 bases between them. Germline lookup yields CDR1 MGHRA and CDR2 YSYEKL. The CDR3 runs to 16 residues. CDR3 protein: CASSHPPGSSGNTIYF. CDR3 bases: TGCGCCAGCAGCCATCCCCCGGGGAGCTCAGGAAACACCATATATTTT.

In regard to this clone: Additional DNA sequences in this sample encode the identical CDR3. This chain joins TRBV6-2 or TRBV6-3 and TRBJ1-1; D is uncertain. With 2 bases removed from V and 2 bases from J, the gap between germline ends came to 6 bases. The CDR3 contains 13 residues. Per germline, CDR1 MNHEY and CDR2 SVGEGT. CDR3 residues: CASSYTLNTEAFF. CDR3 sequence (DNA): TGTGCCAGCAGTTACACGCTAAACACTGAAGCTTTCTTT.

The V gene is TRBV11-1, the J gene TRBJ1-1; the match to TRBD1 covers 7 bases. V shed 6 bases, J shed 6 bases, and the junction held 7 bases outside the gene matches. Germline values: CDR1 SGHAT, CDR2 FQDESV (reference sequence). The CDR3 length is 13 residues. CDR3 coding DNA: TGTGCCAGCAGAAAAACAGGGGTCCCTGAAGCTTTCTTT. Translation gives CASRKTGVPEAFF.

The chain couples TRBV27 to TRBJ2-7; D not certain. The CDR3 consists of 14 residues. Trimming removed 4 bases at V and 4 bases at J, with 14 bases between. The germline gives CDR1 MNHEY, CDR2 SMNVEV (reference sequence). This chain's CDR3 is CASSSVEKRYEQYF. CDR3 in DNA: TGTGCCAGCAGTTCCGTGGAGAAAAGGTACGAGCAGTACTTC.

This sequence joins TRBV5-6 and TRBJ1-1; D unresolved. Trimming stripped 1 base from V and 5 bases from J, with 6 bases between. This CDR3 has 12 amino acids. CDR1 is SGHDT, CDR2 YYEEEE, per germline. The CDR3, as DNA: TGTGCCAGCAGCTTGCTTAGAACTGAAGCTTTCTTT. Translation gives CASSLLRTEAFF. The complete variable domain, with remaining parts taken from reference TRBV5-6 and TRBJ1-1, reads DAGVTQSPTHLIKTRGQQVTLRCSPKSGHDTVSWYQQALGQGPQFIFQYYEEEERQRGNFPDRFSGHQFPNYSSELNVNALLLGDSALYLCASSLLRTEAFFGQGTRLTVV.

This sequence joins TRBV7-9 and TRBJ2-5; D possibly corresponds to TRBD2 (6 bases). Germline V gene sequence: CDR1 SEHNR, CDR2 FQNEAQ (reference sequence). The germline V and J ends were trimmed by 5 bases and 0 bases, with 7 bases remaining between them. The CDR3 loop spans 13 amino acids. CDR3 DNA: TGTGCCAGCAGCAGGGACTACCAAGAGACCCAGTACTTC. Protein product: CASSRDYQETQYF. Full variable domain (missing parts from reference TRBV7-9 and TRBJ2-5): DTGVSQNPRHKITKRGQNVTFRCDPISEHNRLYWYRQTLGQGPEFLTYFQNEAQLEKSRLLSDRFSAERPKGSFSTLEIQRTEQGDSAMYLCASSRDYQETQYFGPGTRLLVL.

In DNA, the CDR3 is TGTGCCAGCAGCTTAGGTGGTGCAGGGGGTATCTGGGATACGCAGTATTTT. Translation gives CASSLGGAGGIWDTQYF. The V call is TRBV7-9, the J call TRBJ2-3, with 7 bases aligning to TRBD1. This CDR3 region has 17 residues. The germline V gene has CDR1 SEHNR and CDR2 FQNEAQ (reference sequence). The V segment lost 1 base and the J segment 6 bases; nucleotides outside the gene matches: 13.

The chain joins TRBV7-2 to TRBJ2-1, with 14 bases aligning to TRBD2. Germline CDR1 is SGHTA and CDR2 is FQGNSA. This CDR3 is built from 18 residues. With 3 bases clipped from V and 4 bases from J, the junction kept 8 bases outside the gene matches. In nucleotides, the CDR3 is TGTGCCAGCAGCTTTACCGGGACTAGCGGGGGACTTTACAATGAGCAGTTCTTC. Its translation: CASSFTGTSGGLYNEQFF.

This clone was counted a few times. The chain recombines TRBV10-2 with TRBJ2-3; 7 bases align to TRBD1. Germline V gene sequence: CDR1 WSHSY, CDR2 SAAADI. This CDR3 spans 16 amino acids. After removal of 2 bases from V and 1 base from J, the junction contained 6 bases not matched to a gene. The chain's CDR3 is CASSEKDRTGTDTQYF. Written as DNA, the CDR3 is TGCGCCAGCAGTGAGAAGGACAGGACGGGCACAGATACGCAGTATTTT.

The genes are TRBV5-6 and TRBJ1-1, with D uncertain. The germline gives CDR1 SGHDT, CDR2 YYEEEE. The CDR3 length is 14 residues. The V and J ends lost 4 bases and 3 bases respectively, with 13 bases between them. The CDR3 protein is CASSTTVRDTEAFF. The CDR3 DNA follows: TGTGCCAGCAGCACCACAGTGCGCGACACTGAAGCTTTCTTT.